The 23 T cell receptor beta chains below were found in one sample sequenced in a study of cytomegalovirus exposure and HLA in healthy donors. This PCR relied on a set of 60 Vbeta primers and 13 Jbeta primers. Some clones are missing from TCRdb's copy, which holds only in-frame ones; the method was immunoSEQ multiplex PCR. The profile shows about 130,000 clones, around 80% of them singletons. The sample consisted of PBMCs. These receptors were collected from a young man in good health and CMV-seronegative.

This clone occurred once. The gene calls are TRBV7-8 and TRBJ1-2; D unresolved. This CDR3 comprises 15 residues. The germline V gene has CDR1 SGHVS and CDR2 FQNEAQ. V was cut by 2 bases and J by 5 bases, with 15 bases left in between. The CDR3 is CASSLSTGKRYGYTF. The CDR3, as DNA: TGTGCCAGCAGCTTATCGACCGGGAAGCGTTATGGCTACACCTTC. Variable domain in full (rest from reference TRBV7-8 and TRBJ1-2): GAGVSQSPRYKVAKRGQDVALRCDPISGHVSLFWYQQALGQGPEFLTYFQNEAQLDKSGLPSDRFFAERPEGSVSTLKIQRTQQEDSAVYLCASSLSTGKRYGYTFGSGTRLTVV.

J is TRBJ2-3 and V is TRBV5-6; tentative D call: TRBD2 (6 bases). Deletions cut 0 bases from V and 3 bases from J, with 11 bases between. The CDR3 has 15 residues. CDR1 SGHDT and CDR2 YYEEEE come from the germline V gene. The CDR3 sequence: CASSLEKGRTDTQYF. CDR3 coding DNA: TGTGCCAGCAGCTTGGAAAAGGGGAGGACAGATACGCAGTATTTT.

The chain has TRBV6-5 and TRBJ1-1; D is unclear. From germline, CDR1 is MNHEY and CDR2 SVGAGI. The CDR3 totals 15 residues. Trimming took off 5 bases at V and 8 bases at J, with 21 bases between the two ends. The chain's CDR3 is CASSIHGSQTYEAFF. CDR3 DNA sequence: TGTGCCAGCAGTATCCACGGAAGCCAGACATACGAAGCTTTCTTT.

The genes are TRBV5-1 and TRBJ1-1; D unresolved. V lost 0 bases, J lost 7 bases, and 13 bases lay in between. The V gene's germline CDR1 is SGHRS and CDR2 YFSETQ. This CDR3 has 14 amino acids. CDR3 in amino acids: CASSLGGILNEAFF. As DNA, the CDR3 is TGCGCCAGCAGCTTGGGAGGAATACTAAATGAAGCTTTCTTT. Variable domain in full (rest from reference TRBV5-1 and TRBJ1-1): KAGVTQTPRYLIKTRGQQVTLSCSPISGHRSVSWYQQTPGQGLQFLFEYFSETQRNKGNFPGRFSGRQFSNSRSEMNVSTLELGDSALYLCASSLGGILNEAFFGQGTRLTVV.

This clone has a handful of counts. V usage is TRBV5-6 and J usage is TRBJ2-2; TRBD1 matches 9 bases. Per the germline V gene, CDR1 is SGHDT and CDR2 is YYEEEE. The V and J ends lost 4 bases and 0 bases, in that order; junction bases with no gene match: 7. The CDR3 runs 17 residues. The DNA of the CDR3 is TGTGCCAGCAGCCCCGGGACAGGGCTTCCGAACACCGGGGAGCTGTTTTTT. As protein: CASSPGTGLPNTGELFF.

V usage is TRBV5-1 and J usage is TRBJ2-5; a weak D match, TRBD1 (5 bases). The CDR3 contains 13 residues. With 0 bases removed from V and 11 bases from J, the gap between germline ends came to 14 bases. CDR1 SGHRS and CDR2 YFSETQ come from the germline V gene. Here the CDR3 DNA reads TGCGCCAGCAGCTTGGGTCCCGTGACAGAGCAGTACTTC. Its translation: CASSLGPVTEQYF.

J is TRBJ1-6 and V is TRBV6-5, with D hard to call. The CDR3 consists of 14 residues. The V and J ends lost 4 bases and 5 bases respectively, with 9 bases between them. CDR1 and CDR2 from the germline V gene are MNHEY and SVGAGI. CDR3: CASSSYTNNSPLHF. The CDR3 DNA is TGTGCCAGCAGTTCTTACACTAATAATTCACCCCTCCACTTT.

The chain is built from TRBV28 and TRBJ2-1; 12 bases align to TRBD2. Germline-derived CDR1 and CDR2 are MDHEN and SYDVKM. The trim removed 0 bases at V and 3 bases at J, leaving 6 bases unmatched. This CDR3 is built from 18 residues. The CDR3 DNA follows: TGTGCCAGCAGTTTATGGAGACTAGCGGGAGATCGCTACAATGAGCAGTTCTTC. This gives the protein CASSLWRLAGDRYNEQFF.

The chain combines TRBV2 with TRBJ1-5, with D possibly being TRBD1 (5 bases). Germline V CDR1 and CDR2: SNHLY, FYNNEI. V was trimmed by 4 bases and J by 0 bases, leaving 10 bases between them. The CDR3 runs to 15 residues. The CDR3 DNA reads as TGTGCCAGCAGTGGGGGGGGTTTTAGCAATCAGCCCCAGCATTTT. Encoded protein: CASSGGGFSNQPQHF.

The chain couples TRBV28 to TRBJ1-2, with D unclear. The V gene's germline CDR1 is MDHEN and CDR2 SYDVKM. The CDR3 length is 12 residues. V was shortened by 2 bases and J by 5 bases, with 6 bases between the two germline ends. The CDR3 region is CASSLAGYGYTF. CDR3 sequence (DNA): TGTGCCAGCAGTTTAGCGGGGTATGGCTACACCTTC.

The V and J genes are TRBV27 and TRBJ2-7, with 7 bases aligning to TRBD2. The CDR3 sequence is 15 residues long. V shed 5 bases and J 2 bases; nucleotides not matched to a gene: 9. Germline assignment: CDR1 MNHEY and CDR2 SMNVEV (reference sequence). The CDR3 DNA follows: TGTGCCAGCAGTCGAAGCGGGGACCCCCCCTACGAGCAGTACGTC. Translation: CASSRSGDPPYEQYV.

This chain links TRBV7-2 with TRBJ1-2, with a weak D call TRBD1 (6 bases). V lost 5 bases and J lost 5, with 18 bases in between. The germline gives CDR1 SGHTA, CDR2 FQGNSA. The CDR3 spans 15 residues. The CDR3 nucleotides read TGTGCCAGCAGCCCCAACAGGGTTTTCGAATATGGCTACACCTTC. This sequence encodes CASSPNRVFEYGYTF.

The V call is TRBV19, the J call TRBJ1-5; D not resolved. Trimming pared 1 base from V and 2 bases from J, leaving 9 bases between. This CDR3 has 15 residues. In germline, CDR1 is LNHDA, CDR2 SQIVND (reference sequence). CDR3 DNA sequence: TGTGCCAGTAGTATAGGGGGAGTGGGCAATCAGCCCCAGCATTTT. Its protein is CASSIGGVGNQPQHF. Complete variable domain (other parts from reference TRBV19 and TRBJ1-5): DGGITQSPKYLFRKEGQNVTLSCEQNLNHDAMYWYRQDPGQGLRLIYYSQIVNDFQKGDIAEGYSVSREKKESFPLTVTSAQKNPTAFYLCASSIGGVGNQPQHFGDGTRLSIL.

The J gene is TRBJ1-1, the V gene TRBV29-1; 7 bases agree with TRBD1. The CDR3 has 11 amino acids. Unmatched junction bases numbered 8, after V lost 7 bases and J lost 9 bases. Per germline, CDR1 SQVTM and CDR2 ANQGSEA. Here the CDR3 reads CSGSTGWQAFF. The CDR3 DNA sequence: TGCAGCGGCTCGACAGGGTGGCAAGCTTTCTTT.

A word on this clone: At one of its ends the junction is not consistent with the germline gene, which may arise from a read error. The rearrangement joins TRBV7-7 to TRBJ1-3; D gene uncertain. The CDR3 contains 14 residues. Germline V gene lookup returns CDR1 SSHAT and CDR2 FNYEAQ (reference sequence). The CDR3 loop is CASSSLESGNTIYF. CDR3 nucleotides: TGTGCTAGCAGCTCGCTAGAGTCTGGAAACACCATATATTTT.

The gene calls are TRBV28 and TRBJ2-7; 7 nucleotides line up with TRBD1. V lost 4 bases, J lost 0 bases, and 6 bases stayed unmatched. The CDR3 is 15 amino acids. Per the germline V gene, CDR1 is MDHEN and CDR2 is SYDVKM. The CDR3 nucleotides are TGTGCCAGCAGTTCATGGGGACAGAACTCCTACGAGCAGTACTTC. This codes for CASSSWGQNSYEQYF.

This rearrangement joins TRBV6-1 to TRBJ2-1; 13 nucleotides align to TRBD2. Germline CDR1 and CDR2: MNHNS and SASEGT. J lost 6 bases, V lost 2 bases, and 1 base had no gene match. The CDR3 loop spans 15 amino acids. In nucleotides, the CDR3 is TGTGCCAGCAGTGAACGACTAGCGGGAGGCAATGAGCAGTTCTTC. Protein product: CASSERLAGGNEQFF.

This clone has only a few counts. The CDR3 DNA is TGTGCCAGCAGTACAGATGAAGCTTTCTTT. Encoded protein: CASSTDEAFF. V gene TRBV2 combines with J gene TRBJ1-1; no clear D. Trimming shortened V by 5 bases and J by 7 bases, and 5 bases separated the two germline ends. This CDR3 is 10 amino acids long. CDR1 SNHLY and CDR2 FYNNEI come from the germline V gene.

This clone was detected only a few times. The chain combines TRBV30 with TRBJ1-2; no clear D. Germline CDR1 reads GTSNPN; CDR2 reads SVGIG (reference sequence). Between the trimmed V and J ends, which lost 0 bases and 3 bases, there was a span of 8 bases. The CDR3 is 13 residues long. The DNA for the CDR3 is TGTGCCTGGAGTGTTATTGTAGACTATGGCTACACCTTC. It yields the protein CAWSVIVDYGYTF.

This chain links TRBV2 with TRBJ1-1; 7 positions match TRBD1. V shed 6 bases and J 1 base; nucleotides not matched to a gene: 5. Germline V gene sequence: CDR1 SNHLY, CDR2 FYNNEI. The CDR3 extends over 14 amino acids. CDR3: CASSLTGRNTEAFF. DNA for the CDR3: TGTGCCAGCAGCCTGACAGGGAGGAACACTGAAGCTTTCTTT.

The chain links TRBV29-1 to TRBJ1-2, with D perhaps matching TRBD1 (6 bases). CDR1 and CDR2 (germline): SQVTM, ANQGSEA. The CDR3 is 16 residues long. V was trimmed by 3 bases and J by 1 base, leaving 18 bases between them. CDR3 region: CSVEGAQGTRNYGYTF. The CDR3, as DNA: TGCAGCGTTGAGGGGGCTCAGGGTACCCGTAACTATGGCTACACCTTC.

This chain links TRBV5-1 with TRBJ2-7; tentatively, D is TRBD2 (6 bases). Trimming stripped 4 bases from V and 0 bases from J, with 14 bases between. This CDR3 has 15 amino acids. From germline, CDR1 is SGHRS and CDR2 YFSETQ. CDR3: CASSLGRSVSYEQYF. CDR3 nucleotide sequence: TGCGCCAGCAGCCTAGGGAGGTCCGTCTCCTACGAGCAGTACTTC.

This chain joins TRBV27 and TRBJ2-1; 11 bases match TRBD2. V was pared by 6 bases and J by 7 bases, with 11 bases of the junction left unmatched. CDR3 size: 16 residues. Germline CDR1 is MNHEY and CDR2 is SMNVEV (reference sequence). The CDR3 nucleotides read TGTGCCAGCAGACCCCCCCTAGCGGGAGGTCGTAATGAGCAGTTCTTC. Its translation: CASRPPLAGGRNEQFF.